These 20 T cell receptor beta chains came from one sample sequenced in a study of OX40 agonist ivuxolimab in advanced cancers. Repertoires were generated with immunoSEQ multiplex PCR, while TCRdb's copy carries only in-frame clones and drops some. The table lists approximately 72,000 clones, roughly 88% of them singletons. The sequencing here drew on CD4+ or CD8+ T cells sorted from blood, taken in a trial of the OX40 agonist ivuxolimab. All receptors derive from an adult with an advanced solid tumor such as melanoma, head and neck, liver or kidney cancer.

The chain couples TRBV11-1 to TRBJ2-5; D is perhaps TRBD1 or TRBD2 (5 bases each). Trimming took 5 bases from V and 8 from J, leaving 21 bases between them. The CDR3 consists of 15 residues. The germline V gene has CDR1 SGHAT and CDR2 FQDESV (reference sequence). The CDR3 here is CASSERGRVGVTQYF. In nucleotides, the CDR3 is TGTGCCAGCAGCGAAAGGGGCAGGGTCGGGGTTACCCAGTACTTC.

The V gene is TRBV6-6, the J gene TRBJ2-7; tentatively, D is TRBD2 (7 bases). V dropped 7 bases and J dropped 1 base, with 14 bases sitting between them. CDR3 length equals 14 residues. Germline assignment: CDR1 MNHNY and CDR2 SVGAGI (reference sequence). CDR3 DNA: TGTGCCAGCACCCTAAGGGGGGGATCCTACGAGCAGTACTTC. Protein product: CASTLRGGSYEQYF.

The genes are TRBV6-5 and TRBJ1-2; possibly TRBD1 for D (6 bases). Germline V gene sequence: CDR1 MNHEY, CDR2 SVGAGI. Trimming left V 6 bases short and J 1 base short, with 15 bases between. CDR3 length: 15 residues. CDR3 loop: CASRPLDRINYGYTF. The DNA for the CDR3 is TGTGCCAGCAGGCCGCTGGACAGAATTAACTATGGCTACACCTTC.

Remarks on this clone: The junction departs from the called germline gene at one end, perhaps through a read error. V and J are TRBV11-2 and TRBJ1-1; D unclear. Looked up from germline, CDR1 is SGHAT and CDR2 is FQNNGV. The CDR3 is made up of 11 amino acids. CDR3 residues: CACRWNTEAFF. For the CDR3, the DNA is TGTGCCTGCAGGTGGAACACTGAAGCTTTCTTT. Full variable domain (rest looked up from reference TRBV11-2 and TRBJ1-1): EAGVAQSPRYKIIEKRQSVAFWCNPISGHATLYWYQQILGQGPKLLIQFQNNGVVDDSQLPKDRFSAERLKGVDSTLKIQPAKLEDSAVYLCACRWNTEAFFGQGTRLTVV.

The chain combines TRBV7-2 with TRBJ2-6; the D gene could be TRBD1 or TRBD2 (6 bases each). Deletions cut 0 bases from V and 0 bases from J, with 12 bases between. CDR3 length: 18 amino acids. Germline V CDR1 and CDR2: SGHTA, FQGNSA. As DNA, the CDR3 is TGTGCCAGCAGCTTAGCGTCGGGGGCCAGCTCTGGGGCCAACGTCCTGACTTTC. Protein product: CASSLASGASSGANVLTF.

The V and J genes are TRBV28 and TRBJ2-7; tentative D call: TRBD2 (6 bases). The CDR3 sequence is 12 residues long. Per the germline V gene, CDR1 is MDHEN and CDR2 is SYDVKM. The germline V and J ends were trimmed by 6 bases and 4 bases, with 10 bases remaining between them. This chain's CDR3 is CASSPGGYEQYF. In nucleotides, the CDR3 is TGTGCCAGCAGCCCTGGGGGGTACGAGCAGTACTTC.

For this clone: The same CDR3 also results from other DNA sequences found in this sample. The V call is TRBV29-1, the J call TRBJ2-5; the match to TRBD1 covers 9 bases. CDR3 length: 13 amino acids. The trim removed 6 bases at V and 5 bases at J, leaving 7 bases unmatched. Looked up from germline, CDR1 is SQVTM and CDR2 is ANQGSEA. The CDR3 coding sequence is TGCAGCGTGCCACAGGGGGCCTGGGAGACCCAGTACTTC. Translating it yields CSVPQGAWETQYF.

The chain uses TRBV28 and TRBJ1-2; D unclear. CDR3 length equals 15 residues. Trimming cost V 8 bases and J 8 bases, with 24 bases left between them. The germline V gene encodes CDR1 MDHEN and CDR2 SYDVKM. The CDR3 coding sequence is TGTGCCAGCTATATCGGGCGGCTCCCGCTGGGGGGCTACACCTTC. As protein: CASYIGRLPLGGYTF.

The V gene is TRBV18, the J gene TRBJ2-3; 7 bases are shared with TRBD2. The CDR3 loop spans 16 amino acids. The junction had 5 bases not matched to a gene; V was cut back by 0 bases and J by 2 bases. CDR1 KGHSH and CDR2 LQKENI come from the germline V gene. The chain's CDR3 is CASSPPNGDYTDTQYF. CDR3 DNA sequence: TGTGCCAGCTCACCACCGAACGGGGACTACACAGATACGCAGTATTTT.

The CDR3 region has the DNA TGTGCCAGCATAAGACAGGGGTTGGGTACAGATACGCAGTATTTT. Translated, it gives CASIRQGLGTDTQYF. The chain carries TRBV5-6 and TRBJ2-3; TRBD1 aligns across 8 bases. Germline V gives CDR1 SGHDT, CDR2 YYEEEE. The CDR3 extends over 15 amino acids. J was trimmed by 3 bases and V by 6 bases; bases with no gene match: 9.

This chain joins TRBV19 and TRBJ1-6, with D tentatively TRBD1 (6 bases). This CDR3 region has 15 residues. Germline-derived CDR1 and CDR2 are LNHDA and SQIVND (reference sequence). The V and J ends lost 3 bases and 11 bases respectively, with 17 bases between them. CDR3 in amino acids: CASSIRVSTGPPLHF. The DNA for the CDR3 is TGTGCCAGTAGTATCCGAGTGTCGACAGGTCCACCCCTCCACTTT.

The V call is TRBV7-2, the J call TRBJ2-1, with 7 bases that match TRBD2. This CDR3 comprises 15 residues. Germline CDR1 reads SGHTA; CDR2 reads FQGNSA. The junction had 7 bases not matched to a gene; V was cut back by 2 bases and J by 6 bases. CDR3 DNA sequence: TGTGCCAGCAGCTTACCCCCCCGGGGGGTCAATGAGCAGTTCTTC. Its protein product is CASSLPPRGVNEQFF.

The V call is TRBV6-5, the J call TRBJ1-5, with TRBD1 as a possible D gene (6 bases). The V end lost 5 bases, the J end lost 0 bases, and 11 bases lay between the germline ends. CDR1 is MNHEY, CDR2 SVGAGI, per germline. The CDR3 consists of 15 residues. Here the CDR3 reads CASSPGTPSNQPQHF. The DNA of the CDR3 is TGTGCCAGCAGTCCCGGGACACCTAGCAATCAGCCCCAGCATTTT.

In its sample, this clone was seen once. The chain is built from TRBV7-2 and TRBJ1-5; no definite D call. Per the germline V gene, CDR1 is SGHTA and CDR2 is FQGNSA. The CDR3 spans 13 residues. Trimming took off 3 bases at V and 2 bases at J, with 5 bases between the two ends. CDR3 protein: CASSFDGNQPQHF. The CDR3 nucleotides read TGTGCCAGCAGCTTCGACGGCAATCAGCCCCAGCATTTT.

This rearrangement joins TRBV28 to TRBJ1-5, with D uncertain. Germline values: CDR1 MDHEN, CDR2 SYDVKM. Trimming left V 5 bases short and J 5 bases short, with 13 bases between. This CDR3 comprises 14 residues. CDR3 DNA: TGTGCCAGCAGTCCCCCCCCGACCTATCAGCCCCAGCATTTT. This sequence encodes CASSPPPTYQPQHF.

The rearrangement uses TRBV6-1 and TRBJ2-5; 13 bases line up with TRBD2. With V trimmed by 8 bases and J by 1 base, 1 base remained unmatched. The germline V gene encodes CDR1 MNHNS and CDR2 SASEGT. The CDR3 is made up of 14 amino acids. The CDR3 spells CASGTSGTQETQYF. The DNA for the CDR3 is TGTGCCAGCGGGACTAGCGGGACCCAAGAGACCCAGTACTTC.

This clone has a single count. The rearrangement uses TRBV13 and TRBJ2-5; D gene ambiguous. In germline, CDR1 is PRHDT, CDR2 FYEKMQ (reference sequence). The CDR3 sequence is 13 residues long. V lost 1 base to trimming and J lost 2 bases, with 5 bases between them. CDR3 coding DNA: TGTGCCAGCAGCTTAGAAGGGCAAGAGACCCAGTACTTC. Translation: CASSLEGQETQYF.

The chain recombines TRBV6-1 with TRBJ1-1; no clear D. Germline CDR1 reads MNHNS; CDR2 reads SASEGT. V lost 2 bases and J lost 8, with 12 bases in between. The CDR3 covers 13 residues. As DNA, the CDR3 is TGTGCCAGCAGTGAAATAGGTGGTACAGAAGCTTTCTTT. This translates into CASSEIGGTEAFF.

The genes are TRBV4-1 and TRBJ1-2; D not resolved. With 4 bases removed from V and 2 bases from J, the gap between germline ends came to 14 bases. Germline values: CDR1 MGHRA, CDR2 YSYEKL. The length of the CDR3 is 15 residues. The CDR3: CASSPGFAGNYGYTF. CDR3 bases: TGCGCCAGCAGCCCGGGGTTTGCCGGAAACTATGGCTACACCTTC.

The chain recombines TRBV7-9 with TRBJ2-7; no firm D call. CDR3 size: 13 residues. Germline values: CDR1 SEHNR, CDR2 FQNEAQ (reference sequence). V lost 11 bases and J 0 bases, leaving 14 bases between the germline ends. Here the CDR3 reads CAGVRSTSYEQYF. In nucleotides, the CDR3 is TGTGCCGGCGTAAGGTCTACCTCCTACGAGCAGTACTTC.